This T cell receptor (beta chain) was captured in a study of spatial heterogeneity in lung cancer. Across the whole study: For the average unique TCR and UMI combination, more than nine occurrences appeared in raw reads.

As for time point: sample taken at primary tumor resection. From tumor, nontumor lung or frozen PBMC, whole RNA was taken unsorted for sequencing. Per germline, CDR1 MNHEY and CDR2 SVGAGI. The CDR3 runs to 14 residues. Trimming took 4 bases from V and 4 from J, leaving 13 bases between them. Details on this clonotype: Its antigen is still unknown.

General observations from the study: TCRs found ubiquitously expanded in tumor appeared in blood more at resection than at follow-up.

TCRdb reprocessed the 5' RACE reads via MiXCR and lists one record per CDR3 protein. The sample lists roughly 39,000 distinct CDR3 sequences, approximately 6.3% occurring once. This specimen consisted of PBMCs, obtained at surgery. The V call is TRBV6-5, the J call TRBJ1-2; tentatively, D is TRBD1 (5 bases). This sequence was found in a male donor with early-stage non-small cell lung cancer. The CDR3, as DNA: TGTGCCAGCAGTTCCGGCGGGGCCCTCTATGGCTACACCTTC. It encodes CASSSGGALYGYTF.